This entry describes one T cell receptor (beta chain). This clonotype has at least ten counts. The antigen it binds to is not known. No much larger clone exists at a distance of one base, and base qualities are not known. This sample stems from a study of glioma-infiltrating T cells (dated by TCRdb to about 2016). The study in broad terms: The study sequenced TCR alpha- and beta-chain repertoires from glioma tissue, from non-neoplastic brain tissue and from matched peripheral blood mononuclear cells. Three low-grade glioma patients, fewer than 10 primary glioblastoma patients and three non-glioma patients contributing non-neoplastic brain tissue were included in the paired cohort. To measure how far tissue and blood T-cell populations diverged, each tissue-infiltrating repertoire was compared against the peripheral blood repertoire of the same patient.

The iRepertoire nested amplicon-rescue multiplex PCR (arm-PCR) platform was used to amplify TCR alpha and beta CDR3 regions from RNA. One-step reverse transcription and amplification used roughly 100-450 ng of tissue mRNA or PBMC total RNA as input. After bead purification, a secondary multiplex PCR added Illumina adapters, and libraries were gel-purified between 200 and 400 bp. Internal 6-nucleotide barcodes were carried by the libraries and were used for demultiplexing. Sequencing of libraries was performed on an Illumina MiSeq with 2x220 or 2x250 nucleotide paired-end reads. For the original study's pipeline: Paired reads were merged using FLASH 1.2.11 and were aligned to the GRCh37 human genome using BWA-MEM, after which TRA and TRB reads were extracted. V and J assignment used an IMGT-derived reference of cassette sequences and CDR3 motifs that included pseudogenes. Reads were translated in three frames, and productive CDR3s were defined by a C…FGXG motif without stop codons. Clonotypes were defined as unique combinations of V-J cassette pair and CDR3 amino acid sequence. Reads were filtered by Hamming distance, with the threshold set by the sequence error rate of each sample in mapped regions. The public reads were reanalyzed by TCRdb: fastp trimming at Q25, MiXCR alignment, in-frame beta chains only. Identical CDR3 proteins give one entry, which carries the most common genes and DNA. TCRdb, not the original authors, processed these V and J calls. For this sample there are 110,000 or so distinct CDR3 sequences; about 25% appear just once. Jointly, the top ten make up just under 35% of the sample.

Findings and caveats that apply to the study as a whole: The group comparisons were based on small numbers of patients: three non-neoplastic, three low-grade glioma and roughly eight glioblastoma patients. VJ-independent divergence between tissue and blood was lower than expected in non-neoplastic patients but higher than expected in all gliomas, particularly low-grade gliomas. Only a very small number of CDR3 sequences turned up in both tissue and blood, a result put down to high CDR3 diversity combined with limited sampling.

Including cysteine and phenylalanine, the CDR3 has 11 amino acids. CDR3 DNA only is kept here, 33 bases in frame from base 1. According to the germline V gene, CDR1 reads MNHEY and CDR2 reads SVGEGT. V and J are truncated by 2 bases and 8 bases respectively, leaving an intervening sequence of 6 bases. The chain is made from TRBV6-2 or TRBV6-3 and TRBJ2-5; no confident D gene assignment can be made. Sequencing used glioma tissue, nonneoplastic brain tissue, or PBMCs (not recorded which). The TCR sequence derives from a human donor with low-grade glioma or glioblastoma, undergoing nonglioma brain surgery, or in good health (not recorded which). The CDR3 protein sequence reads: CASSYPDTQYF. Here is the DNA: TGTGCCAGCAGTTACCCCGATACCCAGTACTTC.